The next 22 T cell receptor beta chains were all read from a single sample in a study of T cell repertoires in cytomegalovirus infection. MiXCR, applied by TCRdb to the reads, yields one record per CDR3 protein. The sample yields 740,000 or so distinct CDR3 sequences, approximately 34% seen once. Sample: PBMCs. The receptor source for this set is a human donor in good health (CMV status not recorded). Some clones in this sample may be carry-over from other donors' samples.

The chain couples TRBV5-1 to TRBJ1-2, with TRBD1 identical over 12 bases. This CDR3 comprises 15 residues. The germline V gene has CDR1 SGHRS and CDR2 YFSETQ. The ends lost 7 bases at V and 8 bases at J; junction bases unmatched: 12. This chain's CDR3 is CASRSWGQGARGYTF. The CDR3 DNA reads TGCGCCAGCCGCAGCTGGGGACAGGGGGCGAGAGGCTACACCTTC.

The chain carries TRBV3-1 and TRBJ2-1, with D unclear. Germline assignment: CDR1 LGHDT and CDR2 YNNKEL (reference sequence). The length of the CDR3 is 15 residues. V lost 0 bases to trimming and J lost 5 bases, with 11 bases between them. The CDR3 is CASSQDLAVHNEQFF. As DNA, the CDR3 is TGTGCCAGCAGCCAAGATTTGGCGGTCCACAATGAGCAGTTCTTC.

The rearrangement links TRBV2 to TRBJ1-6; D perhaps matches TRBD1 (6 bases). This CDR3 spans 16 amino acids. Germline values: CDR1 SNHLY, CDR2 FYNNEI. V lost 2 bases and J 7 bases, leaving 15 bases between the germline ends. The CDR3 is CASSERGLHGNSPLHF. As DNA, the CDR3 is TGTGCCAGCAGTGAAAGGGGGTTACACGGAAATTCACCCCTCCACTTT.

The chain has TRBV7-9 and TRBJ1-6; TRBD1 might be the D (6 bases). The CDR3 contains 14 residues. Trimming took 4 bases from V and 10 from J, leaving 14 bases between them. The germline V gene encodes CDR1 SEHNR and CDR2 FQNEAQ (reference sequence). CDR3 DNA: TGTGCCAGCAGCTACGGGGGGGCGGAGTCACCCCTCCACTTT. Amino acids: CASSYGGAESPLHF.

V gene TRBV11-1 combines with J gene TRBJ1-1; D is unclear. Trimming stripped 3 bases from V and 1 base from J, with 12 bases between. Germline V gives CDR1 SGHAT, CDR2 FQDESV (reference sequence). This CDR3 has 15 amino acids. The CDR3 bases are TGTGCCAGCAGCTTCATTTCGCAACGGAACACTGAAGCTTTCTTT. Amino acid sequence: CASSFISQRNTEAFF.

This clonotype occurred a few times. J is TRBJ2-7 and V is TRBV19, with 7 bases fitting TRBD2. Trimming took 8 bases from V and 4 from J; bases not matched to a gene: 8. CDR1 and CDR2 from the germline V gene are LNHDA and SQIVND (reference sequence). The CDR3 is 13 amino acids. CDR3 residues: CASSGGWGYEQYF. As DNA, the CDR3 is TGTGCCAGTTCGGGAGGATGGGGTTACGAGCAGTACTTC.

This clonotype was seen more than once but under ten times. V is TRBV28 and J is TRBJ2-1; D gene uncertain. Trimming stripped 7 bases from V and 2 bases from J, with 18 bases between. Germline V gene sequence: CDR1 MDHEN, CDR2 SYDVKM. This CDR3 contains 16 residues. The CDR3 spells CASTKSNPGAYNEQFF. Written as DNA, the CDR3 is TGTGCCAGCACCAAATCCAACCCCGGCGCCTACAATGAGCAGTTCTTC.

This chain joins TRBV7-2 and TRBJ1-1; weak D call: TRBD1 (5 bases). The CDR3 totals 15 residues. Trimming shortened V by 4 bases and J by 4 bases, and 16 bases separated the two germline ends. CDR1 is SGHTA and CDR2 is FQGNSA in the germline V gene. The CDR3 nucleotides read TGTGCCAGCAGCTATTACCTCGGGGCGGCCACTGAAGCTTTCTTT. Encoded protein: CASSYYLGAATEAFF. The full variable domain, rest sourced from reference TRBV7-2 and TRBJ1-1, is GAGVSQSPSNKVTEKGKDVELRCDPISGHTALYWYRQSLGQGLEFLIYFQGNSAPDKSGLPSDRFSAERTGGSVSTLTIQRTQQEDSAVYLCASSYYLGAATEAFFGQGTRLTVV.

The rearrangement links TRBV5-8 to TRBJ2-2; TRBD2 aligns across 9 bases. V lost 10 bases to trimming and J lost 2 bases; unmatched junction nucleotides: 6. The CDR3 contains 14 residues. From germline, CDR1 is SGHTS and CDR2 YDEGEE. The chain's CDR3 is CAPRLADNTGELFF. The CDR3 DNA reads TGTGCCCCCAGACTAGCGGACAACACCGGGGAGCTGTTTTTT.

This clonotype came up a few times. CDR3 region: CASSTQGKEDTQYF. The CDR3 nucleotides are TGTGCCAGTAGTACACAGGGTAAGGAAGATACGCAGTATTTT. V is TRBV19 and J is TRBJ2-3; possibly TRBD1 for D (6 bases). The CDR3 runs to 14 residues. The V end lost 4 bases, the J end lost 5 bases, and 13 bases lay between the germline ends. From germline, CDR1 is LNHDA and CDR2 SQIVND (reference sequence).

The gene calls are TRBV6-1 and TRBJ1-1, with a tentative D call TRBD1 (6 bases). Trimming shortened V by 4 bases and J by 5 bases, and 14 bases separated the two germline ends. CDR1 is MNHNS, CDR2 SASEGT, per germline. The CDR3 totals 14 residues. The CDR3: CASSGYPGETEAFF. For the CDR3, the DNA is TGTGCCAGCAGTGGGTACCCAGGGGAAACTGAAGCTTTCTTT.

This chain joins TRBV28 and TRBJ1-5; the D is unclear. Germline V gene lookup returns CDR1 MDHEN and CDR2 SYDVKM. The V end lost 3 bases, the J end lost 8 bases, and 14 bases lay between the germline ends. The CDR3 length is 14 residues. The CDR3 spells CASSFLLPGEPQHF. The CDR3 DNA follows: TGTGCCAGCAGTTTCCTCCTTCCGGGAGAGCCCCAGCATTTT.

The chain carries TRBV19 and TRBJ2-7, with 10 nucleotides matching TRBD2. There are 16 residues in the CDR3. Germline lookup yields CDR1 LNHDA and CDR2 SQIVND (reference sequence). V lost 3 bases, J lost 2 bases, and 7 bases stayed unmatched. This chain's CDR3 is CASSIGSSGSPYEQYF. The CDR3 bases are TGTGCCAGTAGTATTGGCTCTAGCGGGAGCCCCTACGAGCAGTACTTC.

This chain joins TRBV5-8 and TRBJ1-2; D is unresolved. Germline V gives CDR1 SGHTS, CDR2 YDEGEE. The CDR3 is 14 amino acids. V was clipped by 8 bases and J by 2 bases, with 16 bases between them. CDR3 sequence (DNA): TGTGCCAGTCTATTGGCAGGAGTCAACTATGGCTACACCTTC. This gives the protein CASLLAGVNYGYTF.

Remarks on this clonotype: The germline gene is not matched at one end of the junction; a read error may be the cause. The J gene is TRBJ2-1, the V gene TRBV7-2, with 8 bases lining up with TRBD1. This CDR3 has 15 residues. Germline CDR1 SGHTA, CDR2 FQGNSA. The chain's CDR3 is CARSLTGGVNNEQFF. CDR3 in DNA: TGTGCCAGGAGCTTAACAGGGGGAGTGAACAATGAGCAGTTCTTC.

This clonotype has more than one count but fewer than ten. V gene TRBV28 combines with J gene TRBJ1-6; D possibly corresponds to TRBD1 (6 bases). This CDR3 has 13 residues. Germline V CDR1 and CDR2: MDHEN, SYDVKM. Trimming stripped 5 bases from V and 6 bases from J, with 8 bases between. In nucleotides, the CDR3 is TGTGCCAGCAGTGGACAGTTTAATTCACCCCTCCACTTT. Protein product: CASSGQFNSPLHF.

A few counts support this clonotype. Here the CDR3 reads CAISDPNTEAFF. CDR3 nucleotides: TGTGCCATCAGTGACCCGAACACTGAAGCTTTCTTT. The chain carries TRBV10-3 and TRBJ1-1; D is unresolved. The germline V and J ends were trimmed by 3 bases and 1 base, with 3 bases remaining between them. Germline V gene sequence: CDR1 ENHRY, CDR2 SYGVKD. This CDR3 is built from 12 residues.

This clonotype has more than one count but fewer than ten. The V and J genes are TRBV19 and TRBJ1-5, with 8 positions matching TRBD1. The germline CDR1 and CDR2 sequences are LNHDA and SQIVND (reference sequence). V was pared by 2 bases and J by 4 bases, with 7 bases of the junction left unmatched. This CDR3 is built from 16 residues. The CDR3 coding sequence is TGTGCCAGTAGTATAATTAACAGGGGGTTTAATCAGCCCCAGCATTTT. This translates into CASSIINRGFNQPQHF.

The rearrangement links TRBV11-3 to TRBJ2-1; 10 bases are a match to TRBD2. The ends lost 5 bases at V and 10 bases at J; junction bases unmatched: 8. The CDR3 totals 14 residues. Germline V gene sequence: CDR1 SGHNT, CDR2 YENEEA. The CDR3: CASSPSSGGEEQFF. In DNA, the CDR3 is TGTGCCAGCAGCCCCTCTAGCGGGGGAGAAGAGCAGTTCTTC.

The chain combines TRBV20-1 with TRBJ2-5; no definite D call. CDR1 is DFQATT, CDR2 SNEGSKA, per germline (reference sequence). The V and J ends lost 0 bases and 5 bases respectively, with 10 bases between them. This CDR3 comprises 13 residues. CDR3: CSARDIRAETQYF. The CDR3 DNA reads as TGCAGTGCTAGAGATATCCGGGCGGAGACCCAGTACTTC.

With regard to this clonotype: This may come from a read error, since a much larger clone is one base off. The rearrangement links TRBV7-8 to TRBJ2-1, with 9 bases fitting TRBD1. J lost 6 bases, V lost 1 base, and 7 bases had no gene match. Germline assignment: CDR1 SGHVS and CDR2 FQNEAQ. This CDR3 is built from 16 residues. DNA of the CDR3: TGTGCCAGCAGCTTAGTCTGGGACAGGGACAGCAATGAGCAGTTCTTC. It yields the protein CASSLVWDRDSNEQFF.

This clonotype came up a few times. This chain joins TRBV7-6 and TRBJ2-3; 8 bases match TRBD2. V gave up 2 bases and J gave up 4 bases; unmatched junction bases: 11. Germline V gene lookup returns CDR1 SGHVS and CDR2 FNYEAQ. The CDR3 length is 17 residues. DNA of the CDR3: TGTGCCAGCAGCTTATTTGCCGGGAGGGCCCCCCCAGATACGCAGTATTTT. It encodes CASSLFAGRAPPDTQYF. The complete variable domain, with remaining parts taken from reference TRBV7-6 and TRBJ2-3, reads GAGVSQSPRYKVTKRGQDVALRCDPISGHVSLYWYRQALGQGPEFLTYFNYEAQQDKSGLPNDRFSAERPEGSISTLTIQRTEQRDSAMYRCASSLFAGRAPPDTQYFGPGTRLTVL.